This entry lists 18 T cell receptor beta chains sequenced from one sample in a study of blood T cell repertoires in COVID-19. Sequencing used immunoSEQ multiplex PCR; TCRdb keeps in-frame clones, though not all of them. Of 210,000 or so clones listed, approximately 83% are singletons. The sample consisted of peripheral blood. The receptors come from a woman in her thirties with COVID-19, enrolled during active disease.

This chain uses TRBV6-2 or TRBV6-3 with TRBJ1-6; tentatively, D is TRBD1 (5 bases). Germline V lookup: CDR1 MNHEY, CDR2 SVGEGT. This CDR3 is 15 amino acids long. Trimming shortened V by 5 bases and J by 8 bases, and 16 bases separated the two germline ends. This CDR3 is CASSQNRPRDSPLHF. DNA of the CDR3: TGTGCCAGCAGTCAAAACAGGCCTAGAGATTCACCCCTCCACTTT.

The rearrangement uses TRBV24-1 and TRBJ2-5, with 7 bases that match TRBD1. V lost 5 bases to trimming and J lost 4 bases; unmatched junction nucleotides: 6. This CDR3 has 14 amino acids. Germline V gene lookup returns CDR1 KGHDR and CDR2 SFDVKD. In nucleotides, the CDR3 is TGTGCCACCAGTGTTGAGGGGGCAGGAGAGACCCAGTACTTC. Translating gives CATSVEGAGETQYF.

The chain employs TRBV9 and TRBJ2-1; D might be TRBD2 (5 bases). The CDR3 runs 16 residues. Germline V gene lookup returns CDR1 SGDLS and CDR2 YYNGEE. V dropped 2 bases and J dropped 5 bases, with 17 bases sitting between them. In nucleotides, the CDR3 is TGTGCCAGCAGCGTCGAACCTTGGAGGACCAACAATGAGCAGTTCTTC. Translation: CASSVEPWRTNNEQFF.

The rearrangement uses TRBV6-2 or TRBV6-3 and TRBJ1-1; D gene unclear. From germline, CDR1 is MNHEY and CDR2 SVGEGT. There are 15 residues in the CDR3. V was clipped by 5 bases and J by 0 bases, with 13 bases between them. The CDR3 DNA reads TGTGCCAGCAGTCCATGGGGAGCGATGAACACTGAAGCTTTCTTT. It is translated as CASSPWGAMNTEAFF.

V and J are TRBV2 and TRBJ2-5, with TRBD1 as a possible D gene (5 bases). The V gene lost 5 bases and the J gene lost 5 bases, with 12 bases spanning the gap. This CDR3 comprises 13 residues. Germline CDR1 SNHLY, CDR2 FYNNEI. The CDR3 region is CASSRGILETQYF. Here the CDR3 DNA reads TGTGCCAGCAGTAGGGGAATCCTGGAGACCCAGTACTTC.

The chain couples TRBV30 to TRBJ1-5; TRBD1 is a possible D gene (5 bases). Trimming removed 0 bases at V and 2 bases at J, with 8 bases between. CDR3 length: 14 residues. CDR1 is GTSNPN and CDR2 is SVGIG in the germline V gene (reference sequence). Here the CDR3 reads CAWSVRTRNQPQHF. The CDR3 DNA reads TGTGCCTGGAGTGTACGGACACGCAATCAGCCCCAGCATTTT.

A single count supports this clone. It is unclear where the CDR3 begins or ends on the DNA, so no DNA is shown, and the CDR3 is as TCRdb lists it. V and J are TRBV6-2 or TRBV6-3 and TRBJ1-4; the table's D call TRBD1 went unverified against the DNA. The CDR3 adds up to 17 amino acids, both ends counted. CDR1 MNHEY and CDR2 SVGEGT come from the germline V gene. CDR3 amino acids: CASSTSGQGKRSEKLFF.

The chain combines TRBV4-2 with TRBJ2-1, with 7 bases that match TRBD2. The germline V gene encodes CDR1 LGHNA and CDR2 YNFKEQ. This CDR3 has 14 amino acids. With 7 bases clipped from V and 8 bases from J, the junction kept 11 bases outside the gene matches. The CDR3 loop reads CASTLGGAGDEQFF. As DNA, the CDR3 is TGTGCCAGCACCCTCGGCGGGGCGGGGGATGAGCAGTTCTTC.

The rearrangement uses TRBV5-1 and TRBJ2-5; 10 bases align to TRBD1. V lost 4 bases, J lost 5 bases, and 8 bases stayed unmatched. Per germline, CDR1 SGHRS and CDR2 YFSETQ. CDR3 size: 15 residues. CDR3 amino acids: CASSRWGQGRETQYF. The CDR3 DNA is TGCGCCAGCAGCCGGTGGGGACAGGGGCGGGAGACCCAGTACTTC.

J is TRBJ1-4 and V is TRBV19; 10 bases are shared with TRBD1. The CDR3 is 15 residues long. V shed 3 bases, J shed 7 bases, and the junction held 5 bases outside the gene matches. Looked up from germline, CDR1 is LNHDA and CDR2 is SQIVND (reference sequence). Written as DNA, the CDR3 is TGTGCCAGTAGTATCGCGGGGACAGGGGTTGAAAAACTGTTTTTT. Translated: CASSIAGTGVEKLFF. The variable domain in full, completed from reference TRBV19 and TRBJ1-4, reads DGGITQSPKYLFRKEGQNVTLSCEQNLNHDAMYWYRQDPGQGLRLIYYSQIVNDFQKGDIAEGYSVSREKKESFPLTVTSAQKNPTAFYLCASSIAGTGVEKLFFGSGTQLSVL.

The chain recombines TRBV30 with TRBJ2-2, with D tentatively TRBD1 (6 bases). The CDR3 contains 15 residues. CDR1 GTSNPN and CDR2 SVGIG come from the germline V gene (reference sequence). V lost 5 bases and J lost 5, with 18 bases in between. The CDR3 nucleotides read TGTGCCTGGCACCCGGGACAAATATCGACCGGGGAGCTGTTTTTT. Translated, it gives CAWHPGQISTGELFF.

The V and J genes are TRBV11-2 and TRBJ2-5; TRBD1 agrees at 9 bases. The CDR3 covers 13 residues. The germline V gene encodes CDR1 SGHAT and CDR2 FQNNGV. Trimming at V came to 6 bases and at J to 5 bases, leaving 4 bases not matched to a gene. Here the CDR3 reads CASRGTGRETQYF. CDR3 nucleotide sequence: TGTGCCAGCAGGGGGACAGGGAGGGAGACCCAGTACTTC.

CDR3 bases: TGTGCCAGCAGTGAATCTCGGGGACAGGGGTTGAATGAGCAGTTCTTC. It translates to CASSESRGQGLNEQFF. The chain uses TRBV2 and TRBJ2-1; the match to TRBD1 covers 10 bases. Germline V gene data show CDR1 as SNHLY and CDR2 as FYNNEI. CDR3 size: 16 residues. J was trimmed by 7 bases and V by 2 bases; bases with no gene match: 8.

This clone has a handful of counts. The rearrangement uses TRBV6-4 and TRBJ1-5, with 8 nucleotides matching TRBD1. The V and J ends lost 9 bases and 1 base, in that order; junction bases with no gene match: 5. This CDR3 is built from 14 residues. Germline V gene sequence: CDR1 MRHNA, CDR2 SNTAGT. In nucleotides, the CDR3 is TGTGCCAGGAAACAGGGGGAAAGCAATCAGCCCCAGCATTTT. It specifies CARKQGESNQPQHF.

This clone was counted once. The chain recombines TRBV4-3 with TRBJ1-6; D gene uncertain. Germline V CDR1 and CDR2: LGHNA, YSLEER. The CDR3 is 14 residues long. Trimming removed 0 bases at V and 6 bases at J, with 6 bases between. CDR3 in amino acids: CASSQDQFNSPLHF. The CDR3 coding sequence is TGCGCCAGCAGCCAAGATCAGTTTAATTCACCCCTCCACTTT.

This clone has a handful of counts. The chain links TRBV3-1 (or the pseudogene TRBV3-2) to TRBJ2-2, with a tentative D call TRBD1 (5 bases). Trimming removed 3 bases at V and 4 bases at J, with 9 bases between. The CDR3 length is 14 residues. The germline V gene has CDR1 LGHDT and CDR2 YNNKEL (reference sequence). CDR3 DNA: TGTGCCAGCAGCCACGACAGTTTCACCGGGGAGCTGTTTTTT. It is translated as CASSHDSFTGELFF.

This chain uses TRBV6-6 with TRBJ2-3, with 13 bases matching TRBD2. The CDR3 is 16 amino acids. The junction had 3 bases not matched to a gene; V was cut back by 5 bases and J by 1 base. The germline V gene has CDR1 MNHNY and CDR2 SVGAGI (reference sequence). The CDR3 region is CASSGGLAGGTDTQYF. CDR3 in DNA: TGTGCCAGCAGTGGCGGACTAGCGGGGGGCACAGATACGCAGTATTTT.

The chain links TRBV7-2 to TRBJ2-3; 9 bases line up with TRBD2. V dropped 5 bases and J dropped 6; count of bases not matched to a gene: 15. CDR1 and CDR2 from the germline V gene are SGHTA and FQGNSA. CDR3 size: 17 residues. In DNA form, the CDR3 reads TGTGCCAGCAGCATATTTAAGGTAGCGGGAGCGTCGGATACGCAGTATTTT. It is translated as CASSIFKVAGASDTQYF. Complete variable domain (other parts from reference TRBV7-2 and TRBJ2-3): GAGVSQSPSNKVTEKGKDVELRCDPISGHTALYWYRQSLGQGLEFLIYFQGNSAPDKSGLPSDRFSAERTGGSVSTLTIQRTQQEDSAVYLCASSIFKVAGASDTQYFGPGTRLTVL.